One sample yielded the 16 T cell receptor beta chains listed below, sequenced in a study of shared clonotypes between healthy human individuals. Here immunoSEQ multiplex PCR was the method, and the copy in TCRdb shows in-frame clones only, minus some. The profile shows around 1.5 million clones, 95% to 99% of them singletons. Sequencing was performed on naive CD4+ T cells sorted from blood. Subset in this sample: CD45RA+ positively selected. The receptor set was obtained from a young man in good health.

V usage is TRBV5-6 and J usage is TRBJ1-1, with 8 positions matching TRBD1. Germline lookup yields CDR1 SGHDT and CDR2 YYEEEE. The CDR3 runs to 14 residues. Unmatched junction bases numbered 8, after V lost 6 bases and J lost 4 bases. CDR3 bases: TGTGCCAGCATCAACAGGGGGTTGAGCACTGAAGCTTTCTTT. It specifies CASINRGLSTEAFF.

V gene TRBV18 combines with J gene TRBJ2-7; 9 nucleotides agree with TRBD1. Germline values: CDR1 KGHSH, CDR2 LQKENI. J was trimmed by 4 bases and V by 1 base; bases with no gene match: 8. This CDR3 is 16 amino acids long. The DNA of the CDR3 is TGTGCCAGCTCACCACGGGGGGACAGGGTGAGTTACGAGCAGTACTTC. Its translation: CASSPRGDRVSYEQYF.

The chain links TRBV10-1 to TRBJ2-7, with 9 bases fitting TRBD2. The CDR3 runs 13 residues. The germline V gene has CDR1 WNHNN and CDR2 SYGVQD (reference sequence). V gave up 6 bases and J gave up 12 bases; unmatched junction bases: 12. This CDR3 reads CASSRIAGAPLYF. CDR3 DNA sequence: TGCGCCAGCAGCAGAATAGCGGGAGCTCCCTTGTACTTC.

The chain uses TRBV7-9 and TRBJ2-2; 11 bases match TRBD2. The V gene end was trimmed by 1 base and the J gene end by 6 bases; junction bases not matched to a gene: 13. There are 19 residues in the CDR3. From germline, CDR1 is SEHNR and CDR2 FQNEAQ (reference sequence). For the CDR3, the DNA is TGTGCCAGCAGCTTAGGGAGGCAACTAGCGGGAGCCTACGCCGGGGAGCTGTTTTTT. Protein: CASSLGRQLAGAYAGELFF.

V usage is TRBV5-5 and J usage is TRBJ2-7, with TRBD1 as a possible D gene (5 bases). Per germline, CDR1 SGHKS and CDR2 YYEKEE (reference sequence). CDR3 length: 15 amino acids. The V end was cut by 5 bases, the J end by 1 base, with 16 bases between. The CDR3 region is CASRWKVDISYEQYF. The CDR3 coding sequence is TGTGCCAGCAGATGGAAGGTGGACATTTCCTACGAGCAGTACTTC.

The V and J genes are TRBV28 and TRBJ2-7; 8 bases are shared with TRBD2. Per germline, CDR1 MDHEN and CDR2 SYDVKM. The CDR3 runs 14 residues. The J segment lost 3 bases and the V segment lost 6 bases, leaving 7 bases of the junction unmatched. CDR3 sequence: CASSIPGGVYEQYF. CDR3 DNA: TGTGCCAGCAGCATCCCGGGAGGGGTCTACGAGCAGTACTTC. The full variable domain, its missing parts supplied by reference TRBV28 and TRBJ2-7, is DVKVTQSSRYLVKRTGEKVFLECVQDMDHENMFWYRQDPGLGLRLIYFSYDVKMKEKGDIPEGYSVSREKKERFSLILESASTNQTSMYLCASSIPGGVYEQYFGPGTRLTVT.

On this clone itself: The same CDR3 arises from other DNA sequences in this sample as well. This chain joins TRBV18 and TRBJ2-7; the D gene is possibly TRBD1 (6 bases). CDR3 length equals 14 residues. Trimming removed 3 bases at V and 2 bases at J, with 11 bases between. Germline assignment: CDR1 KGHSH and CDR2 LQKENI. The chain's CDR3 is CASSPLDSTYEQYF. The CDR3 nucleotides are TGTGCCAGCTCACCGCTGGACAGTACCTACGAGCAGTACTTC. Looking up the rest from reference TRBV18 and TRBJ2-7 gives the full variable domain: NAGVMQNPRHLVRRRGQEARLRCSPMKGHSHVYWYRQLPEEGLKFMVYLQKENIIDESGMPKERFSAEFPKEGPSILRIQQVVRGDSAAYFCASSPLDSTYEQYFGPGTRLTVT.

The chain has TRBV10-1 and TRBJ2-7; D is perhaps TRBD1 (5 bases). The CDR3 sequence is 15 residues long. V lost 0 bases, J lost 3 bases, and 12 bases lay in between. In germline, CDR1 is WNHNN, CDR2 SYGVQD (reference sequence). The CDR3 nucleotides read TGCGCCAGCAGTGAGTCTGGGGCCCAGTTCTACGAGCAGTACTTC. It yields the protein CASSESGAQFYEQYF.

V and J are TRBV2 and TRBJ2-1; D remains unclear. Germline values: CDR1 SNHLY, CDR2 FYNNEI. This CDR3 comprises 11 residues. V was trimmed by 1 base and J by 15 bases, leaving 10 bases between them. The CDR3 spells CASSEGVNRFF. CDR3 sequence (DNA): TGTGCCAGCAGTGAAGGGGTAAATAGGTTCTTC.

The genes are TRBV28 and TRBJ1-2; tentative D call: TRBD1 (6 bases). Trimming shortened V by 3 bases and J by 7 bases, and 15 bases separated the two germline ends. Germline values: CDR1 MDHEN, CDR2 SYDVKM. The CDR3 spans 14 residues. The CDR3 DNA reads TGTGCCAGCAGTTTTTCGGGGGCGTCGGGTGGCTACACCTTC. This sequence encodes CASSFSGASGGYTF.

The V gene is TRBV7-3, the J gene TRBJ1-2, with a possible D match to TRBD1 (6 bases). CDR1 and CDR2 (germline): SGHTA, FQGTGA. Deletions cut 2 bases from V and 7 bases from J, with 11 bases between. The CDR3 extends over 13 amino acids. CDR3 sequence reads: CASSLYREGGYTF. The CDR3 DNA sequence: TGTGCCAGCAGCTTATACAGGGAAGGTGGCTACACCTTC.

The chain has TRBV6-1 and TRBJ2-5; D call uncertain. Germline CDR1 is MNHNS and CDR2 is SASEGT. The CDR3 length is 13 residues. V dropped 7 bases and J dropped 4 bases, with 13 bases sitting between them. The chain's CDR3 is CASTGQRGETQYF. DNA for the CDR3: TGTGCCAGCACAGGCCAACGAGGAGAGACCCAGTACTTC.

The V gene is TRBV9, the J gene TRBJ2-5, with D unresolved. CDR1 and CDR2 (germline): SGDLS, YYNGEE. CDR3 size: 13 residues. V lost 4 bases and J lost 5, with 12 bases in between. The CDR3 region is CASSPYSRETQYF. DNA of the CDR3: TGTGCCAGCAGCCCTTATTCGCGTGAGACCCAGTACTTC.

The genes are TRBV19 and TRBJ2-5, with 14 positions matching TRBD2. This CDR3 comprises 19 residues. From germline, CDR1 is LNHDA and CDR2 SQIVND (reference sequence). The junction had 9 bases not matched to a gene; V was cut back by 1 base and J by 2 bases. CDR3 loop: CASSIGRTSGRPGQETQYF. The CDR3 nucleotides are TGTGCCAGTAGTATAGGCCGGACTAGCGGGAGGCCGGGGCAAGAGACCCAGTACTTC.

V is TRBV10-3 and J is TRBJ2-7, with no clear D. Germline V gene sequence: CDR1 ENHRY, CDR2 SYGVKD. V shed 4 bases and J shed 2 bases, with 6 bases lying between them. This CDR3 is 12 amino acids long. This CDR3 reads CAISGATYEQYF. Written as DNA, the CDR3 is TGTGCCATCAGTGGGGCTACCTACGAGCAGTACTTC.

The chain employs TRBV11-2 and TRBJ2-1, with D possibly being TRBD2 (5 bases). Germline lookup yields CDR1 SGHAT and CDR2 FQNNGV. The V end lost 5 bases, the J end lost 8 bases, and 16 bases lay between the germline ends. The CDR3 contains 14 residues. CDR3 sequence: CASSPTGLVYEQFF. The DNA of the CDR3 is TGTGCCAGCAGCCCCACCGGACTGGTATATGAGCAGTTCTTC.